One sample yielded the 23 T cell receptor beta chains listed below, sequenced in a study of T cell repertoires in cytomegalovirus infection. TCRdb called the reads again in MiXCR, with one record for every CDR3 protein. The sample shows under 200,000 distinct CDR3 sequences, roughly 21% of them seen only once. Which antigens these TCRs recognize remains unknown. The sample here was CD8+ T cells from cultured PBMCs, taken from culture after CMV antigen stimulation. The origin of the receptors is a human donor in good health (CMV status not recorded). Some clones in this sample may be carry-over from other donors' samples.

J is TRBJ1-2 and V is TRBV4-1; 12 bases align to TRBD1. The CDR3 has 18 residues. Trimming removed 2 bases from V and 2 bases from J; junction bases left unmatched: 9. Looked up from germline, CDR1 is MGHRA and CDR2 is YSYEKL. The CDR3 region is CASSQHDGTGGRNYGYTF. In DNA, the CDR3 is TGCGCCAGCAGCCAACACGACGGGACAGGGGGCAGGAACTATGGCTACACCTTC.

The gene calls are TRBV7-8 and TRBJ1-6; D is unresolved. Trimming removed 5 bases from V and 9 bases from J, with 17 bases in between. Germline CDR1 SGHVS, CDR2 FQNEAQ. The CDR3 contains 15 residues. CDR3 coding DNA: TGTGCCAGCAGCCGGGCGGCGGGGAGAAGTTCACCCCTCCACTTT. This gives the protein CASSRAAGRSSPLHF.

V usage is TRBV7-2 and J usage is TRBJ2-7, with 7 nucleotides matching TRBD1. This CDR3 spans 14 amino acids. V shed 0 bases and J 3 bases; nucleotides not matched to a gene: 2. Germline lookup yields CDR1 SGHTA and CDR2 FQGNSA. The CDR3: CASSLAGTDYEQYF. CDR3 bases: TGTGCCAGCAGCTTAGCCGGGACAGACTACGAGCAGTACTTC.

This clonotype was counted only a few times. The chain links TRBV7-2 to TRBJ2-1; 8 bases are a match to TRBD1. This CDR3 has 15 amino acids. CDR1 and CDR2 from the germline V gene are SGHTA and FQGNSA. V dropped 6 bases and J dropped 10; count of bases not matched to a gene: 14. CDR3 in amino acids: CASRYRDRPSLEQFF. DNA for the CDR3: TGTGCCAGCAGGTACCGGGACAGGCCGTCGTTGGAGCAGTTCTTC. The full variable domain, rest sourced from reference TRBV7-2 and TRBJ2-1, is GAGVSQSPSNKVTEKGKDVELRCDPISGHTALYWYRQSLGQGLEFLIYFQGNSAPDKSGLPSDRFSAERTGGSVSTLTIQRTQQEDSAVYLCASRYRDRPSLEQFFGPGTRLTVL.

The chain uses TRBV7-4 and TRBJ1-2; TRBD1 matches 8 bases. V was pared by 6 bases and J by 7 bases, with 10 bases of the junction left unmatched. CDR1 and CDR2 (germline): SGHVT, SQSDAQ. The CDR3 totals 14 residues. DNA of the CDR3: TGTGCCAGCAGTTCCCCCAAGGACAGGGCTGGCTACACCTTC. This gives the protein CASSSPKDRAGYTF.

The V and J genes are TRBV7-2 and TRBJ1-1, with no clear D. This CDR3 comprises 14 residues. Germline assignment: CDR1 SGHTA and CDR2 FQGNSA. V shed 4 bases and J shed 4 bases, with 13 bases lying between them. The CDR3 DNA follows: TGTGCCAGCAGCTCTCTAGGAGGGAGCACTGAAGCTTTCTTT. This translates into CASSSLGGSTEAFF. The full variable domain, completed using reference TRBV7-2 and TRBJ1-1, is GAGVSQSPSNKVTEKGKDVELRCDPISGHTALYWYRQSLGQGLEFLIYFQGNSAPDKSGLPSDRFSAERTGGSVSTLTIQRTQQEDSAVYLCASSSLGGSTEAFFGQGTRLTVV.

The chain uses TRBV12-3 or TRBV12-4 and TRBJ2-1, with D possibly matching TRBD2 (6 bases). V was clipped by 5 bases and J by 0 bases, with 17 bases between them. This CDR3 has 17 amino acids. The DNA of the CDR3 is TGTGCCAGCAGTGCCTCTCGTGCGGGACGCTCCTACAATGAGCAGTTCTTC. This encodes CASSASRAGRSYNEQFF.

V usage is TRBV5-8 and J usage is TRBJ1-2; 8 nucleotides line up with TRBD1. Germline CDR1 SGHTS, CDR2 YDEGEE. The CDR3 consists of 16 residues. The junction had 11 bases not matched to a gene; V was cut back by 6 bases and J by 1 base. CDR3 coding DNA: TGTGCCAGCACCATCGAGGACAGGGAGCTTAACTATGGCTACACCTTC. This gives the protein CASTIEDRELNYGYTF.

This clonotype was seen a few times. The CDR3 DNA is TGTGCCAGCAGTCCTTGGCAGGGGGCTTTCAACACTGAAGCTTTCTTT. Protein product: CASSPWQGAFNTEAFF. The chain employs TRBV27 and TRBJ1-1; 8 nucleotides line up with TRBD1. Germline loops: CDR1 MNHEY, CDR2 SMNVEV (reference sequence). J was trimmed by 2 bases and V by 5 bases; bases with no gene match: 10. The CDR3 is 16 residues long.

This clonotype came up a few times. The chain uses TRBV11-2 and TRBJ2-7; TRBD2 aligns across 7 bases. Germline CDR1 reads SGHAT; CDR2 reads FQNNGV. J was trimmed by 2 bases and V by 4 bases; bases with no gene match: 8. The CDR3 totals 15 residues. This CDR3 reads CASSSPGGMAYEQYF. For the CDR3, the DNA is TGTGCCAGCAGCTCTCCGGGGGGAATGGCCTACGAGCAGTACTTC.

This clonotype was counted a few times. The chain uses TRBV7-2 and TRBJ2-3, with 8 nucleotides matching TRBD1. Germline CDR1 is SGHTA and CDR2 is FQGNSA. CDR3 length: 19 amino acids. The ends lost 2 bases at V and 0 bases at J; junction bases unmatched: 13. In DNA form, the CDR3 reads TGTGCCAGCAGCTTAATTCTCAGACGGGACAGGATAAGCACAGATACGCAGTATTTT. Translation gives CASSLILRRDRISTDTQYF.

This clonotype was detected a few times. The V call is TRBV7-8, the J call TRBJ2-1; 10 nucleotides align to TRBD2. Trimming removed 0 bases from V and 4 bases from J; junction bases left unmatched: 6. The V gene's germline CDR1 is SGHVS and CDR2 FQNEAQ. CDR3 length: 17 residues. The chain's CDR3 is CASSLARSGGGYNEQFF. The CDR3 DNA is TGTGCCAGCAGCTTAGCGCGGAGCGGGGGGGGATACAATGAGCAGTTCTTC. The variable domain in full, completed from reference TRBV7-8 and TRBJ2-1, reads GAGVSQSPRYKVAKRGQDVALRCDPISGHVSLFWYQQALGQGPEFLTYFQNEAQLDKSGLPSDRFFAERPEGSVSTLKIQRTQQEDSAVYLCASSLARSGGGYNEQFFGPGTRLTVL.

This clonotype has a handful of counts. CDR3 protein: CASSLGTGTYNEQFF. For the CDR3, the DNA is TGTGCCAGCAGCTTAGGTACAGGGACCTACAATGAGCAGTTCTTC. This rearrangement joins TRBV7-9 to TRBJ2-1, with D possibly matching TRBD1 (6 bases). This CDR3 has 15 residues. Deletions cut 1 base from V and 2 bases from J, with 9 bases between. The germline V gene has CDR1 SEHNR and CDR2 FQNEAQ (reference sequence).

This clonotype was seen a handful of times. This chain joins TRBV29-1 and TRBJ2-5, with no clear D. The length of the CDR3 is 14 residues. The ends were cut back, 0 bases at V and 9 bases at J, with 17 bases in the middle. The V gene's germline CDR1 is SQVTM and CDR2 ANQGSEA. The CDR3 DNA reads as TGCAGCGTTGAAGAAGGATCCTGGGAAGTCGCCCAGTACTTC. It codes for CSVEEGSWEVAQYF.

This clonotype appeared a few times. V usage is TRBV7-2 and J usage is TRBJ1-5, with D perhaps TRBD1 (6 bases). The CDR3 sequence is 16 residues long. V lost 0 bases, J lost 7 bases, and 16 bases lay in between. The germline CDR1 and CDR2 sequences are SGHTA and FQGNSA. This CDR3 is CASSLAGSPGAQPQHF. CDR3 nucleotides: TGTGCCAGCAGCTTAGCGGGGTCCCCGGGGGCCCAGCCCCAGCATTTT.

The genes are TRBV7-2 and TRBJ1-6; TRBD1 aligns across 7 bases. Germline V gene lookup returns CDR1 SGHTA and CDR2 FQGNSA. V gave up 1 base and J gave up 9 bases; unmatched junction bases: 3. The CDR3 runs 14 residues. In nucleotides, the CDR3 is TGTGCCAGCAGCTTAGGGGGACAGTTTTCACCCCTCCACTTT. As protein: CASSLGGQFSPLHF. Full variable domain (rest looked up from reference TRBV7-2 and TRBJ1-6): GAGVSQSPSNKVTEKGKDVELRCDPISGHTALYWYRQSLGQGLEFLIYFQGNSAPDKSGLPSDRFSAERTGGSVSTLTIQRTQQEDSAVYLCASSLGGQFSPLHFGNGTRLTVT.

The J gene is TRBJ2-2, the V gene TRBV30; D unresolved. CDR1 and CDR2 from the germline V gene are GTSNPN and SVGIG (reference sequence). V was clipped by 4 bases and J by 5 bases, with 8 bases between them. CDR3 length: 12 residues. The CDR3 here is CAWKSATGELFF. The CDR3 coding sequence is TGTGCCTGGAAGTCAGCAACCGGGGAGCTGTTTTTT.

The J gene is TRBJ2-1, the V gene TRBV3-1; perhaps D is TRBD1 or TRBD2 (5 bases each). Germline lookup yields CDR1 LGHDT and CDR2 YNNKEL (reference sequence). Trimming left V 1 base short and J 8 bases short, with 18 bases between. The CDR3 has 16 amino acids. CDR3 residues: CASSQAKQVPGDEQFF. The CDR3 DNA is TGTGCCAGCAGCCAAGCCAAACAGGTACCCGGGGATGAGCAGTTCTTC.

The chain has TRBV7-9 and TRBJ1-2; TRBD1 agrees at 9 bases. Trimming cost V 1 base and J 5 bases; bases outside gene matches: 5. Germline V lookup: CDR1 SEHNR, CDR2 FQNEAQ (reference sequence). The CDR3 runs to 15 residues. The CDR3 DNA is TGTGCCAGCAGCTTAGTGGCCGGGACAGGGTATGGCTACACCTTC. Translating gives CASSLVAGTGYGYTF. Full variable domain (rest looked up from reference TRBV7-9 and TRBJ1-2): DTGVSQNPRHKITKRGQNVTFRCDPISEHNRLYWYRQTLGQGPEFLTYFQNEAQLEKSRLLSDRFSAERPKGSFSTLEIQRTEQGDSAMYLCASSLVAGTGYGYTFGSGTRLTVV.

The chain has TRBV4-1 and TRBJ1-2, with a weak D call TRBD1 (5 bases). Germline CDR1 is MGHRA and CDR2 is YSYEKL. V was pared by 5 bases and J by 4 bases, with 17 bases between. There are 15 residues in the CDR3. CDR3 in DNA: TGCGCCAGCAGCGAGGCAGGGCCAGAATCCTATGGCTACACCTTC. As protein: CASSEAGPESYGYTF.

The gene calls are TRBV7-9 and TRBJ2-7; D perhaps matches TRBD1 (5 bases). V lost 5 bases to trimming and J lost 4 bases, with 18 bases between them. The CDR3 covers 15 residues. CDR1 and CDR2 from the germline V gene are SEHNR and FQNEAQ (reference sequence). CDR3 residues: CASSNLTRVGYEQYF. The CDR3 nucleotides read TGTGCCAGCAGCAACCTCACCAGGGTAGGGTACGAGCAGTACTTC.

This clonotype turned up a few times. The chain recombines TRBV5-1 with TRBJ1-1, with D unclear. Trimming cost V 5 bases and J 1 base, with 15 bases left between them. This CDR3 spans 15 amino acids. From germline, CDR1 is SGHRS and CDR2 YFSETQ. The CDR3 DNA follows: TGCGCCAGCAGTTTCAAAGGGTCGGGGAACACTGAAGCTTTCTTT. Encoded protein: CASSFKGSGNTEAFF.

This clonotype was detected many times. The rearrangement uses TRBV7-2 and TRBJ2-3; 8 positions match TRBD2. Germline CDR1 SGHTA, CDR2 FQGNSA. This CDR3 has 14 residues. With V trimmed by 10 bases and J by 7 bases, 13 bases remained unmatched. CDR3 nucleotide sequence: TGTGCCATCTCGGAAACTAGCGGTTCCTATACGCAGTATTTT. It specifies CAISETSGSYTQYF.